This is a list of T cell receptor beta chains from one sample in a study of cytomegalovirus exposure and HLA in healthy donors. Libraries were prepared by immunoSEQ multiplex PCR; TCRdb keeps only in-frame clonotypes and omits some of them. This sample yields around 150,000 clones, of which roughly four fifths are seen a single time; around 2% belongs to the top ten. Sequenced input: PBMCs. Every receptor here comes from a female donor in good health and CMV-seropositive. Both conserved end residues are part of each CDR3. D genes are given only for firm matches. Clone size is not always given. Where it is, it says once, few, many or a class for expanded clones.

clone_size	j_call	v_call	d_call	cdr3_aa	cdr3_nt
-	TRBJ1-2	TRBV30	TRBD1	CAWARQGIYGYTF	TGTGCCTGGGCGAGACAGGGAATCTATGGCTACACCTTC
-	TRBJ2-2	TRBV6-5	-	CASSGLTGELFF	TGTGCCAGCAGTGGGCTTACCGGGGAGCTGTTTTTT
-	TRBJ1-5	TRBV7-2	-	CASSWTTGISNQPQHF	TGTGCCAGCAGCTGGACAACAGGGATTAGCAATCAGCCCCAGCATTTT
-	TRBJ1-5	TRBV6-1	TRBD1	CASSGTGINQPQHF	TGTGCCAGCAGTGGGACAGGGATCAATCAGCCCCAGCATTTT
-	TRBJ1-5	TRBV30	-	CAWSKSDQPQHF	TGTGCCTGGAGTAAATCGGATCAGCCCCAGCATTTT
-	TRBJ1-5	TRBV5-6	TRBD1	CASSLGGQEGQPQHF	TGTGCCAGCAGCTTGGGGGGACAGGAGGGTCAGCCCCAGCATTTT
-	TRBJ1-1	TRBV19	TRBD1	CASSMGGSDRGPTEAFF	TGTGCCAGTAGTATGGGGGGGAGTGACAGGGGGCCCACTGAAGCTTTCTTT
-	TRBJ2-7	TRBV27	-	CASSLGTGYEQYF	TGTGCCAGCAGTTTAGGTACAGGCTACGAGCAGTACTTC
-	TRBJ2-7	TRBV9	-	CASSVSPGTTYEQYF	TGTGCCAGCAGCGTATCCCCGGGAACTACCTACGAGCAGTACTTC
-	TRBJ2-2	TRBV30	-	CAWSVLDTGELFF	TGTGCCTGGAGTGTATTAGACACCGGGGAGCTGTTTTTT
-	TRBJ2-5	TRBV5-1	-	CASSLDDNSQYF	TGCGCCAGCAGCTTGGACGACAATTCCCAGTACTTC
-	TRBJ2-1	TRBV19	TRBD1	CASSRTGGSYNEQFF	TGTGCCAGTAGCCGGACAGGGGGCTCCTACAATGAGCAGTTCTTC
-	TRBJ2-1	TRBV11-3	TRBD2	CASSLDGTSYNEQFF	TGTGCCAGCAGCTTAGACGGGACTAGCTACAATGAGCAGTTCTTC
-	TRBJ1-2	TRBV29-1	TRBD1	CSVGSVRQGARYGYTF	TGCAGCGTTGGATCCGTCCGACAGGGGGCGCGGTATGGCTACACCTTC
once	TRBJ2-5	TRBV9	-	CASSVEEGQPQETQYF	TGTGCCAGCAGCGTAGAGGAGGGGCAGCCCCAAGAGACCCAGTACTTC
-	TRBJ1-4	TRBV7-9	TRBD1	CASSLTTGGNEKLFF	TGTGCCAGCAGCCTCACGACAGGGGGCAATGAAAAACTGTTTTTT
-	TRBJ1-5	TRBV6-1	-	CASRQDQPQHF	TGTGCCAGCAGACAAGATCAGCCCCAGCATTTT
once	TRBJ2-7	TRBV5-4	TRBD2	CASSFPGAGDEQYF	TGTGCCAGCAGCTTTCCCGGAGCGGGAGACGAGCAGTACTTC
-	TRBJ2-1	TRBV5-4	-	CASSPDWRRHSYNEQFF	TGTGCCAGCAGTCCGGACTGGCGGAGGCACTCCTACAATGAGCAGTTCTTC
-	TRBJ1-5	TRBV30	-	CAWSVQGLNQPQHF	TGTGCCTGGAGTGTCCAGGGGTTAAATCAGCCCCAGCATTTT
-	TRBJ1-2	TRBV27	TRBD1	CASGELGTGKSGYTF	TGTGCCAGCGGGGAACTCGGGACAGGGAAGTCGGGCTACACCTTC
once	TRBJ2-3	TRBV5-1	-	CASSKPGDKGSDTQYF	TGCGCCAGCAGCAAACCCGGGGACAAGGGGTCAGATACGCAGTATTTT
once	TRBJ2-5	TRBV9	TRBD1	CASSPGQGWETQYF	TGTGCCAGCAGCCCCGGACAGGGTTGGGAGACCCAGTACTTC
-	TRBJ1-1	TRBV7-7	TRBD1	CASSQDRGSEAFF	TGTGCCAGCAGCCAAGACAGGGGCTCTGAAGCTTTCTTT
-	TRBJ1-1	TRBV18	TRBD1	CASSRGQENTEAFF	TGTGCCAGCTCAAGAGGACAGGAGAACACTGAAGCTTTCTTT
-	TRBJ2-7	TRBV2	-	CASSGARGSYEQYF	TGTGCCAGCAGTGGGGCGCGGGGTTCCTACGAGCAGTACTTC
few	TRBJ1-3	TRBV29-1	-	CSVKDNPGNTIYF	TGCAGCGTAAAAGACAATCCGGGAAACACCATATATTTT
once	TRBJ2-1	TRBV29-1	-	CSVETGSSYNEQFF	TGCAGCGTTGAAACAGGTAGCTCCTACAATGAGCAGTTCTTC
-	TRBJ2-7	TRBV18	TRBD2	CASSPQLAGGTYEQYF	TGTGCCAGCTCACCACAACTAGCGGGGGGTACCTACGAGCAGTACTTC
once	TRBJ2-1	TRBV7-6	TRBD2	CASSRHIGASGGPSSYNEQFF	TGTGCCAGCAGCCGCCACATAGGGGCTAGCGGGGGCCCCAGCTCCTACAATGAGCAGTTCTTC
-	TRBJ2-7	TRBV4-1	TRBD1	CASKGTGVEQYF	TGCGCCAGCAAAGGGACAGGGGTCGAGCAGTACTTC
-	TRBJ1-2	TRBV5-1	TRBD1	CASSWTGSYGYTF	TGCGCCAGCAGCTGGACAGGATCCTATGGCTACACCTTC
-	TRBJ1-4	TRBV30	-	CAWSWTDEKLFF	TGTGCCTGGAGTTGGACAGATGAAAAACTGTTTTTT
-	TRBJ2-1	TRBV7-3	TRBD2	CASSSGTRLNEQFF	TGTGCCAGCAGCTCGGGGACTAGGCTCAATGAGCAGTTCTTC
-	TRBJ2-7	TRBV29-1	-	CSVLEGPPSYEQYF	TGCAGCGTTCTAGAGGGTCCCCCCTCCTACGAGCAGTACTTC
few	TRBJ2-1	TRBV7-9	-	CASSRQGGTFNEQFF	TGTGCCAGCAGCCGGCAGGGGGGAACTTTCAATGAGCAGTTCTTC
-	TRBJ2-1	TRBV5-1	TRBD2	CASSLGLADNNEQFF	TGCGCCAGCAGCTTGGGGCTAGCGGACAACAATGAGCAGTTCTTC
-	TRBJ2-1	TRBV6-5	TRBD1	CASSLTGPNEQFF	TGTGCCAGCAGCTTGACAGGGCCCAATGAGCAGTTCTTC
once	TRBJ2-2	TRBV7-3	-	CASSLDANTGELFF	TGTGCCAGCAGTCTAGATGCGAACACCGGGGAGCTGTTTTTT
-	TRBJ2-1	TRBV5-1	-	CASSPGVSYNEQFF	TGCGCCAGCAGCCCGGGAGTCTCCTACAATGAGCAGTTCTTC
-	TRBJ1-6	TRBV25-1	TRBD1	CASSGAGGLYNSPLHF	TGTGCCAGCAGTGGGGCAGGGGGACTCTATAATTCACCCCTCCACTTT
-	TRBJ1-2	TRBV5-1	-	CASSPQQGLANYGYTF	TGCGCCAGCAGCCCACAACAGGGTCTAGCTAACTATGGCTACACCTTC
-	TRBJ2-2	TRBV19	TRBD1	CASSIRETGTGLDTGELFF	TGTGCCAGTAGTATAAGGGAGACCGGGACAGGGCTCGACACCGGGGAGCTGTTTTTT
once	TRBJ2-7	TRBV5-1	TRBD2	CASSRISGGVAYEQYF	TGCGCCAGCAGCCGTATTAGCGGGGGGGTTGCCTACGAGCAGTACTTC
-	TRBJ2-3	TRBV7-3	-	CASSPSRGGITQYF	TGTGCCAGCAGCCCTTCTAGGGGGGGGATCACGCAGTATTTT
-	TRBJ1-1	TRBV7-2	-	CASSFYRVPEAFF	TGTGCCAGCAGCTTCTACAGGGTCCCTGAAGCTTTCTTT